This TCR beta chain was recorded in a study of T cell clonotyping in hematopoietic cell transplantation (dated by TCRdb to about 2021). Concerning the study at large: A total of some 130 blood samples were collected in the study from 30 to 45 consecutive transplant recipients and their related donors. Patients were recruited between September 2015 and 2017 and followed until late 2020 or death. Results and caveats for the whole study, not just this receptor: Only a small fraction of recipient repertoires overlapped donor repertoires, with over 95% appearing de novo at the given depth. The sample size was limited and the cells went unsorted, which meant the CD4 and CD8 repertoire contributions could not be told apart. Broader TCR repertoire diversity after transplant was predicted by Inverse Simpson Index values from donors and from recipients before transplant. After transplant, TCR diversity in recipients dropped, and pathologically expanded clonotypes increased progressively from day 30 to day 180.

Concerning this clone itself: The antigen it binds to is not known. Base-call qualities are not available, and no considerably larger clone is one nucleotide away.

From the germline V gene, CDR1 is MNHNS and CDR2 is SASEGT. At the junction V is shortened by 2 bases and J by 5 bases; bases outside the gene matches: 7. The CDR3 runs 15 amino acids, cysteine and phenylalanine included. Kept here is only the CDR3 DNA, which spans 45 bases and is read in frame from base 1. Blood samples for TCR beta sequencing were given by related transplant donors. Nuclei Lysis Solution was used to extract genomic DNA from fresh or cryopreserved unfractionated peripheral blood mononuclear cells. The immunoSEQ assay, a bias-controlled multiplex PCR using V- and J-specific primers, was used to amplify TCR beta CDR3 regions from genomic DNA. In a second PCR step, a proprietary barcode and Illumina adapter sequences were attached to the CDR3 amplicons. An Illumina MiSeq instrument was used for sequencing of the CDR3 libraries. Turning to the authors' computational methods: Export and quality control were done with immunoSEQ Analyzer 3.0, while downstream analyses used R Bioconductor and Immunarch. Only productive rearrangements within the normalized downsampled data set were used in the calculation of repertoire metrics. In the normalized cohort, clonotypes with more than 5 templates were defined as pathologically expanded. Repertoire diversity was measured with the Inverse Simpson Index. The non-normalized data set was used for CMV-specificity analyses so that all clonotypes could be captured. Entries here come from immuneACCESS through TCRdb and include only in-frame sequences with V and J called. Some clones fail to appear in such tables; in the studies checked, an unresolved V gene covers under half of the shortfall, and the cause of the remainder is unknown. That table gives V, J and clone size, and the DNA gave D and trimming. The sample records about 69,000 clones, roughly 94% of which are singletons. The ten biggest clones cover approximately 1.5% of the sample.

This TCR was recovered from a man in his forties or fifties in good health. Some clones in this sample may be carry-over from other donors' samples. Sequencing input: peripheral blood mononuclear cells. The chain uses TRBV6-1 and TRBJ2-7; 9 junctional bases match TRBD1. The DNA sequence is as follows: TGTGCCAGCAGTGAAACCGGGACAGGGATCCACGAGCAGTACTTC. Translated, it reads CASSETGTGIHEQYF.